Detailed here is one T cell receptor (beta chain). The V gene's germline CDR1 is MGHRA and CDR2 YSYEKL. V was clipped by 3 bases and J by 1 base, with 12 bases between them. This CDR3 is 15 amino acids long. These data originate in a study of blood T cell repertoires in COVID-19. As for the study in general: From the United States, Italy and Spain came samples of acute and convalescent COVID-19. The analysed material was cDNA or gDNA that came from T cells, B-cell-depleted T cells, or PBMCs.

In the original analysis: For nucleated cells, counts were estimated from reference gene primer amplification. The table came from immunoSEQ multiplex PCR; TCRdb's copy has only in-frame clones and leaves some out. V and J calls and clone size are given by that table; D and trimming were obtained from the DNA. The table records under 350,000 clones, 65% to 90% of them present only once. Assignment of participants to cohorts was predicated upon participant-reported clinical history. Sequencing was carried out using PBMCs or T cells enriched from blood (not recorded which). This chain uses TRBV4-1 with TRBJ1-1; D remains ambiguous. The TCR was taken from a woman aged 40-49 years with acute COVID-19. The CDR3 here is CASSHGEGRNTEAFF. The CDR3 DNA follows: TGCGCCAGCAGCCATGGTGAGGGTAGGAACACTGAAGCTTTCTTT.